The sequence of this T cell receptor beta chain was determined in a study of T cells expressing NK-cell markers. Reprocessing the 5' RACE reads, TCRdb reports a single entry for every CDR3 protein and omits DNA. The table lists fewer than 550,000 distinct CDR3 sequences. CDR1 is SGHTA and CDR2 is FQGTGA in the germline V gene. CDR3 length: 16 residues. This chain links TRBV7-3 with TRBJ2-3; the D gene TCRdb calls, TRBD2, cannot be checked with no DNA. The sequencing sample was made of blood T cells: a sorted CD56 or NKG2C T cell subset, CD4+ or CD8+ T cells, or bulk PBMC T cells (not recorded which). This receptor was identified in a woman aged 45 to 65 in good health. The CDR3 is CASSFRGGGGTDTQYF.